A selection of T cell receptor beta chains follows, all from one sample in a study of beta chain features in type 1 diabetes. This table comes from immunoSEQ multiplex PCR, and its TCRdb copy is limited to in-frame clones, with some not included. The table shows under 850,000 clones, with roughly 12% occurring only once. The sample taken for sequencing was naive CD4+ T cells from blood. These receptors were collected from a man aged 18 to 35 with type 1 diabetes. Both conserved end residues are part of each CDR3. The D gene is left open where the match is weak. Clone size is stated in some rows and not others, as once, few, many or a class when expanded.

- | - | TRBJ1-4 | TRBV29-1 | TGCAGCGTCGCGGACCTGCGGCGGGAAAAACTGTTTTTT | CSVADLRREKLFF
- | - | TRBJ1-5 | TRBV18 | TGTGCCAGCTCACCTAACAGCAATCAGCCCCAGCATTTT | CASSPNSNQPQHF
TRBD1 | - | TRBJ1-1 | TRBV6-1 | TGTGCCAGCGTCGGACAGGGGGCAACCGTTGAAGCTTTCTTT | CASVGQGATVEAFF
- | few | TRBJ2-5 | TRBV7-2 | TGTGCCAGCAGCCCACCAGATGTGGGGGAGAGAGAGACCCAGTACTTC | CASSPPDVGERETQYF
- | - | TRBJ2-1 | TRBV6-5 | TGTGCCAGCAGAACCTCGTCCGGTGAGCAGTTCTTC | CASRTSSGEQFF
- | few | TRBJ2-1 | TRBV19 | TGTGCCAGTAGTATAAACTGGGGGAATGAGCAGTTCTTC | CASSINWGNEQFF
- | - | TRBJ1-2 | TRBV25-1 | TGTGCCAGCAGTGAATCCCTGGACAGAGTCTATGGCTACACCTTC | CASSESLDRVYGYTF
- | - | TRBJ1-1 | TRBV29-1 | TGCAGCGTACGACCGACAGGTTATCTTGAAGCTTTCTTT | CSVRPTGYLEAFF
- | few | TRBJ1-1 | TRBV7-3 | TGTGCCAGCAGCCCCTCTCCACGGGACACTGAAGCTTTCTTT | CASSPSPRDTEAFF
- | - | TRBJ2-5 | TRBV6-6 | TGTGCCAGCAGTTGGGCGACCGGAGAGACCCAGTACTTC | CASSWATGETQYF
TRBD1 | few | TRBJ1-1 | TRBV6-5 | TGTGCCAGCAGTTACGGGACAGGGGCCATCACTGAAGCTTTCTTT | CASSYGTGAITEAFF
- | few | TRBJ1-5 | TRBV29-1 | TGCAGCGCTACGGTGGGGTATAGCAATCAGCCCCAGCATTTT | CSATVGYSNQPQHF
- | few | TRBJ2-1 | TRBV30 | TGTGCCTGGAGTGCCGGCAACAATGAGCAGTTCTTC | CAWSAGNNEQFF
TRBD1 | - | TRBJ2-7 | TRBV15 | TGTGCCACCAGGTCCGGGACAGGGGAGATCGAGCAGTACTTC | CATRSGTGEIEQYF
- | few | TRBJ1-6 | TRBV25-1 | TGTGCCAGCGGCGTCCCGGGAGTTAATTCACCCCTCCACTTT | CASGVPGVNSPLHF
TRBD2 | few | TRBJ2-7 | TRBV5-1 | TGCGCCAGCAGCGGAAGCGGGGGGGCCTCCTACGAGCAGTACTTC | CASSGSGGASYEQYF
- | - | TRBJ1-2 | TRBV30 | TGTGCCTGGAGACAGGGCAACTATGGCTACACCTTC | CAWRQGNYGYTF
- | - | TRBJ1-2 | TRBV5-6 | TGTGCCAGCAGCTTGTTCAGGGATAGCTATGGCTACACCTTC | CASSLFRDSYGYTF
- | - | TRBJ1-5 | TRBV30 | TGTGCCTGGAGTAGGGACCGAGTTTTCCCAATGCCCCAGCCCCAGCATTTT | CAWSRDRVFPMPQPQHF
- | few | TRBJ1-1 | TRBV4-1 | TGCGCCAGCAGCCAAGCCTCACAGGGACTGAACACTGAAGCTTTCTTT | CASSQASQGLNTEAFF
- | - | TRBJ2-4 | TRBV25-1 | TGTGCCAGCAGTGACGGAGACAGCCGCATTCAGTACTTC | CASSDGDSRIQYF
- | - | TRBJ1-5 | TRBV19 | TGTGCCAGTAGGGTTTTGGCGTATAGCAATCAGCCCCAGCATTTT | CASRVLAYSNQPQHF
- | few | TRBJ2-5 | TRBV14 | TGTGCCAGCAGCCTCTGGACAGGCCTACGGGGGCAAGAGACCCAGTACTTC | CASSLWTGLRGQETQYF
- | - | TRBJ2-1 | TRBV10-1 | TGCGCCAGCAGTGAAGGTTCACCAAACAATGAGCAGTTCTTC | CASSEGSPNNEQFF
- | few | TRBJ1-2 | TRBV30 | TGTGCCTGGAGAATACAACACAATTATGGCTACACCTTC | CAWRIQHNYGYTF
- | - | TRBJ1-5 | TRBV28 | TGTGCCAGCAGTTGGTCCACGTTGGGAGATTATCAGCCCCAGCATTTT | CASSWSTLGDYQPQHF
TRBD1 | few | TRBJ1-5 | TRBV18 | TGTGCCAGCTCACCCGACAGGGGAAATCAGCCCCAGCATTTT | CASSPDRGNQPQHF
TRBD1 | few | TRBJ1-4 | TRBV30 | TGTGCCTGGAGTGTACAGGGGACAACTAATGAAAAACTGTTTTTT | CAWSVQGTTNEKLFF
TRBD1 | few | TRBJ2-3 | TRBV14 | TGTGCCAGCAGCCAAGGCACAGGGGGAATCGGTACGCAGTATTTT | CASSQGTGGIGTQYF
TRBD2 | - | TRBJ2-3 | TRBV4-1 | TGCGCCAGCAGCCTACCGACTAGCGGGGAGACAGATACGCAGTATTTT | CASSLPTSGETDTQYF
TRBD1 | - | TRBJ1-1 | TRBV30 | TGTGCCTGGCGACAGGGGATGAACACTGAAGCTTTCTTT | CAWRQGMNTEAFF
- | - | TRBJ2-2 | TRBV19 | TGTGCCAGTAGGGCAGGGTCCGGCGCCACCGGGGAGCTGTTTTTT | CASRAGSGATGELFF
- | - | TRBJ1-2 | TRBV27 | TGTGCCAGCAGTTTATCCCGACAGGATGGCTACACCTTC | CASSLSRQDGYTF
TRBD1 | few | TRBJ1-1 | TRBV5-1 | TGCGCCAGCGGGATGAAGACAGGGCCGAACACTGAAGCTTTCTTT | CASGMKTGPNTEAFF
TRBD1 | few | TRBJ1-4 | TRBV5-4 | TGTGCCAGCAGCTTAGGTTCACAGGGGTATGAAAAACTGTTTTTT | CASSLGSQGYEKLFF
TRBD1 | few | TRBJ1-2 | TRBV30 | TGTGCCTGGAGGGGTGGACAGGGCTATGGCTACACCTTC | CAWRGGQGYGYTF
TRBD2 | - | TRBJ2-3 | TRBV7-8 | TGTGCCAGCAGCTTAGTGCTAGCGGGGGGGGATACGCAGTATTTT | CASSLVLAGGDTQYF
- | - | TRBJ1-4 | TRBV28 | TGTGCCAGCGCCGGTGCGGGCAGCGCCAATGAAAAACTGTTTTTT | CASAGAGSANEKLFF
TRBD1 | few | TRBJ2-7 | TRBV20-1 | TGCAGTGCTAGAGGACAGGGGCAGTACTTC | CSARGQGQYF
TRBD1 | - | TRBJ2-2 | TRBV6-5 | TGTGCCAGCAGTTACCCCGGGACAGCCGGGGAGCTGTTTTTT | CASSYPGTAGELFF
TRBD1 | - | TRBJ2-1 | TRBV5-1 | TGCGCCAGCAGCCCTGGGACAGGGGATAATGAGCAGTTCTTC | CASSPGTGDNEQFF
- | - | TRBJ1-1 | TRBV7-2 | TGTGCCAGCAGCCCTGGGGGTGGGAGGACCACTGAAGCTTTCTTT | CASSPGGGRTTEAFF